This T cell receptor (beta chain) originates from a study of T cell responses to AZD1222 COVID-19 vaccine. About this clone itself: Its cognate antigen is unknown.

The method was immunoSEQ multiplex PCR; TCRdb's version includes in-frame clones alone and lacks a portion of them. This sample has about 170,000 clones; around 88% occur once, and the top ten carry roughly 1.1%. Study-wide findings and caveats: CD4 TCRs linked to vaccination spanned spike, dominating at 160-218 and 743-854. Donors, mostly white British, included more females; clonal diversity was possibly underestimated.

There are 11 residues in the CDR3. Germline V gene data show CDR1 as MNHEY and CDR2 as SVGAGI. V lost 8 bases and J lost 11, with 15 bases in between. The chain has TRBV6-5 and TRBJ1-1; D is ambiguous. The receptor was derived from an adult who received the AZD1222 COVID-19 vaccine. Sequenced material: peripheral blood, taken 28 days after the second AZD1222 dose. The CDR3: CASLSGSGAFF. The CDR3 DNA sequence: TGTGCCAGCCTATCCGGCAGCGGGGCTTTCTTT.